This TCR beta chain was captured by sequencing in a study of control samples from healthy donors and cancer patients. Method: immunoSEQ multiplex PCR; TCRdb's copy keeps in-frame clones and lacks some. Among 75,000 to 90,000 clones, roughly 86% were seen once, and the ten largest hold over 20%. Germline trimming cut 0 bases from V and 0 bases from J; bases unmatched to any gene: 6. The CDR3 contains 19 residues. The germline gives CDR1 LGHDT, CDR2 YNNKEL (reference sequence). This chain joins TRBV3-1 (or the pseudogene TRBV3-2) and TRBJ2-1; 12 bases are shared with TRBD2. The TCR comes from a man aged 30-40 years in good health. Sequencing used blood. The CDR3 DNA follows: TGTGCCAGCAGCCAAGAAGTAGGACTAGCGGGGAGCTCCTACAATGAGCAGTTCTTC. This codes for CASSQEVGLAGSSYNEQFF.